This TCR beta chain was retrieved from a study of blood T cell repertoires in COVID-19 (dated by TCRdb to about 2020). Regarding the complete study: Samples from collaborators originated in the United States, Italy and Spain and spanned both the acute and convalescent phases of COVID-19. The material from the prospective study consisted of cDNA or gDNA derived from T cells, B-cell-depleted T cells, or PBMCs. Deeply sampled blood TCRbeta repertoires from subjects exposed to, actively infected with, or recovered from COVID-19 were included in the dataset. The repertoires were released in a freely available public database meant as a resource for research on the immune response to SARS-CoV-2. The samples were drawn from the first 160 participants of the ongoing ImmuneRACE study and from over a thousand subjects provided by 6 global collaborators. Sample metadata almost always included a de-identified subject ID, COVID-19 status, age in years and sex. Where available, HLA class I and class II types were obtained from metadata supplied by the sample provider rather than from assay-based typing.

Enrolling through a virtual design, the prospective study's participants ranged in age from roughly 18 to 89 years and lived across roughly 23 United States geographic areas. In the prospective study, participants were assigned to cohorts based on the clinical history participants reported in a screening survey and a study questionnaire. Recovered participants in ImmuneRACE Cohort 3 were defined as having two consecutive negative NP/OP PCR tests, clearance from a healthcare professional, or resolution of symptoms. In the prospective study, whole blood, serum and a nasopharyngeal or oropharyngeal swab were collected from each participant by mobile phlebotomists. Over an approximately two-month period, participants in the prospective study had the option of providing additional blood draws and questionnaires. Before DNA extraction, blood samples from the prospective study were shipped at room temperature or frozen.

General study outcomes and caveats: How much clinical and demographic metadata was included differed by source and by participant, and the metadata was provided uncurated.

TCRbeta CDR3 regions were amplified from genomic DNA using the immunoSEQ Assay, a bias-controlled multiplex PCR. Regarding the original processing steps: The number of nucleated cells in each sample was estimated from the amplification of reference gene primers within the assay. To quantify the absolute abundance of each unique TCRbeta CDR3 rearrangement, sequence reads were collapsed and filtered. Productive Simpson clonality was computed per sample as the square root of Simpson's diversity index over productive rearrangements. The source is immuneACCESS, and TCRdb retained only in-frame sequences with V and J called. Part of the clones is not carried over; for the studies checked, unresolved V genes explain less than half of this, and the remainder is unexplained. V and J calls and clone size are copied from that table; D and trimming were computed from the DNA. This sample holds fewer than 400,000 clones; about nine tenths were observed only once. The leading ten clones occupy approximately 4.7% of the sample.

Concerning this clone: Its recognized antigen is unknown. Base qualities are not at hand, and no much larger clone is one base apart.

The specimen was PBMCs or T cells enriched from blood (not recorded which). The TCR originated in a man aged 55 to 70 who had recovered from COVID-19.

CDR3 reads: CASSFPQNTEAFF. The nucleotides are TGTGCCAGCAGTTTCCCCCAGAACACTGAAGCTTTCTTT. The V gene is TRBV28 and the J gene is TRBJ1-1, with no confidently assigned D gene. The CDR3 measures 13 amino acids from cysteine to phenylalanine. Just the 39-base CDR3 DNA is kept, in frame starting at base 1. CDR1 and CDR2 are drawn from the germline V gene: MDHEN, SYDVKM. V sheds 3 bases and J sheds 1 base, leaving 6 bases between their ends.